Each of the 4 T cell receptor beta chains below was sequenced from the same sample in a study of shared clonotypes between healthy human individuals. The method was immunoSEQ multiplex PCR; TCRdb's version includes in-frame clones alone and lacks a portion of them. The top ten hold about 0.39% of the sample, which has approximately 2.3 million clones, roughly 93% seen once. The sample comprised naive CD4+ T cells from PBMCs. Subset specified: CD45RA+ positively selected. The source of these receptors is a man aged 18 to 30 in good health. Some clones in this sample may be carry-over from other donors' samples.

The chain uses TRBV5-1 and TRBJ1-1, with a possible D match to TRBD1 (5 bases). V was clipped by 7 bases and J by 5 bases, with 21 bases between them. The CDR3 is made up of 15 amino acids. Per the germline V gene, CDR1 is SGHRS and CDR2 is YFSETQ. CDR3 sequence reads: CASFPGGGRPTEAFF. In nucleotides, the CDR3 is TGCGCCAGCTTCCCCGGGGGAGGGCGACCGACTGAAGCTTTCTTT.

Comment on this clone: The same CDR3 arises from other DNA sequences in this sample as well. The V gene is TRBV5-1, the J gene TRBJ1-2; 10 nucleotides line up with TRBD1. Trimming took 0 bases from V and 6 from J; bases not matched to a gene: 2. Per the germline V gene, CDR1 is SGHRS and CDR2 is YFSETQ. The CDR3 has 14 residues. CDR3 loop: CASSLGDRGDGYTF. The DNA for the CDR3 is TGCGCCAGCAGCTTGGGGGACAGGGGAGATGGCTACACCTTC.

V gene TRBV30 combines with J gene TRBJ1-5; 8 bases agree with TRBD1. CDR3 length equals 16 residues. Trimming cost V 2 bases and J 5 bases; bases outside gene matches: 11. Germline CDR1 reads GTSNPN; CDR2 reads SVGIG (reference sequence). The CDR3 region is CAWSRSRGHRDQPQHF. Here the CDR3 DNA reads TGTGCCTGGAGTCGGAGCAGGGGGCATCGCGATCAGCCCCAGCATTTT. The full variable domain, completed using reference TRBV30 and TRBJ1-5, is SQTIHQWPATLVQPVGSPLSLECTVEGTSNPNLYWYRQAAGRGLQLLFYSVGIGQISSEVPQNLSASRPQDRQFILSSKKLLLSDSGFYLCAWSRSRGHRDQPQHFGDGTRLSIL.

The genes are TRBV7-7 and TRBJ2-1; D may be TRBD2 (6 bases). This CDR3 has 16 amino acids. Germline CDR1 and CDR2: SSHAT and FNYEAQ (reference sequence). Trimming left V 4 bases short and J 0 bases short, with 13 bases between. The CDR3 nucleotides are TGTGCCAGCAGCTCGGCGGCGGGAACCTCCTACAATGAGCAGTTCTTC. This sequence encodes CASSSAAGTSYNEQFF.